The rows below give T cell receptor beta chains drawn from one sample of a study of blood T cell repertoires in COVID-19. Clones were read by immunoSEQ multiplex PCR, and TCRdb kept only the in-frame ones, dropping some. Of approximately 430,000 clones listed, 86% were seen once; the top ten hold under 1.5%. Sequencing input: peripheral blood. The receptors come from a woman under 40 with active or convalescent COVID-19. CDR3s include the opening cysteine and the closing phenylalanine or tryptophan. The order of the fields is D gene, V gene, clone size, J gene, CDR3 protein, CDR3 DNA. D genes are given only for firm matches. Rows give clone size only sometimes, using once, few, many, or a class for an expanded clone.

D gene: TRBD1; V gene: TRBV27; clone size: few; J gene: TRBJ2-7; CDR3 protein: CASSPGQGRPEQYF; CDR3 DNA: TGTGCCAGCAGCCCGGGACAGGGCAGACCCGAGCAGTACTTC
D gene: TRBD1; V gene: TRBV7-9; clone size: -; J gene: TRBJ1-4; CDR3 protein: CASSSQGATNEKLFF; CDR3 DNA: TGTGCCAGCAGCTCCCAGGGGGCAACTAATGAAAAACTGTTTTTT
D gene: TRBD1; V gene: TRBV28; clone size: -; J gene: TRBJ1-2; CDR3 protein: CASSSSGTGGDGYTF; CDR3 DNA: TGTGCCAGCAGTTCCTCCGGGACAGGGGGTGATGGCTACACCTTC
D gene: TRBD1; V gene: TRBV15; clone size: once; J gene: TRBJ1-6; CDR3 protein: CATSRDRANSPLHF; CDR3 DNA: TGTGCCACCAGCCGGGACAGGGCGAATTCACCCCTCCACTTT
D gene: TRBD1; V gene: TRBV29-1; clone size: -; J gene: TRBJ1-2; CDR3 protein: CSVDNLRDSYGYTF; CDR3 DNA: TGCAGCGTTGACAATCTCCGGGACAGCTATGGCTACACCTTC
D gene: -; V gene: TRBV19; clone size: -; J gene: TRBJ1-3; CDR3 protein: CASSPDLVGNTIYF; CDR3 DNA: TGTGCCAGTAGTCCAGACTTGGTTGGAAACACCATATATTTT
D gene: -; V gene: TRBV18; clone size: few; J gene: TRBJ1-1; CDR3 protein: CASSPGWGGRANTEAFF; CDR3 DNA: TGTGCCAGCTCACCAGGGTGGGGAGGCCGGGCAAACACTGAAGCTTTCTTT
D gene: -; V gene: TRBV10-2; clone size: -; J gene: TRBJ2-3; CDR3 protein: CASSEQGYTDTQYF; CDR3 DNA: TGCGCCAGCAGTGAGCAGGGATACACAGATACGCAGTATTTT
D gene: -; V gene: TRBV27; clone size: -; J gene: TRBJ2-1; CDR3 protein: CASSLSFGYAYNEQFF; CDR3 DNA: TGTGCCAGCAGTTTATCTTTCGGTTATGCTTACAATGAGCAGTTCTTC
D gene: TRBD1; V gene: TRBV6-6; clone size: -; J gene: TRBJ2-1; CDR3 protein: CASSLTGGVYNEQFF; CDR3 DNA: TGTGCCAGCAGTTTGACAGGGGGCGTGTACAATGAGCAGTTCTTC
D gene: TRBD1; V gene: TRBV27; clone size: -; J gene: TRBJ2-7; CDR3 protein: CASSPTGGPSYEQYF; CDR3 DNA: TGTGCCAGCAGTCCTACAGGGGGACCTTCGTACGAGCAGTACTTC
D gene: -; V gene: TRBV27; clone size: -; J gene: TRBJ1-2; CDR3 protein: CASRTGRDYGYTF; CDR3 DNA: TGTGCCAGCAGGACCGGGAGGGACTATGGCTACACCTTC
D gene: -; V gene: TRBV18; clone size: -; J gene: TRBJ2-1; CDR3 protein: CASSPRLRPYNEQFF; CDR3 DNA: TGTGCCAGCTCACCACGTTTGCGTCCATACAATGAGCAGTTCTTC
D gene: -; V gene: TRBV6-5; clone size: -; J gene: TRBJ1-1; CDR3 protein: CASSYTANTEAFF; CDR3 DNA: TGTGCCAGCAGTTACACAGCGAACACTGAAGCTTTCTTT
D gene: -; V gene: TRBV10-3; clone size: -; J gene: TRBJ1-1; CDR3 protein: CAIGEVAGGEVEEAFF; CDR3 DNA: TGTGCCATCGGTGAGGTGGCAGGAGGGGAGGTAGAGGAAGCTTTCTTT
D gene: TRBD1; V gene: TRBV27; clone size: -; J gene: TRBJ2-2; CDR3 protein: CASSSTGGTGELFF; CDR3 DNA: TGTGCCAGCAGCTCCACAGGGGGGACCGGGGAGCTGTTTTTT
D gene: -; V gene: TRBV6-1; clone size: -; J gene: TRBJ2-7; CDR3 protein: CASSEEPSRYEQYF; CDR3 DNA: TGTGCCAGCAGTGAAGAACCTAGCCGTTACGAGCAGTACTTC
D gene: TRBD1; V gene: TRBV15; clone size: -; J gene: TRBJ2-7; CDR3 protein: CATSRDGQAWEQYF; CDR3 DNA: TGTGCCACCAGCAGAGACGGACAGGCGTGGGAGCAGTACTTC
D gene: TRBD1; V gene: TRBV7-6; clone size: -; J gene: TRBJ1-1; CDR3 protein: CASSLTGVAEAFF; CDR3 DNA: TGTGCCAGCAGCTTGACAGGGGTTGCGGAAGCTTTCTTT
D gene: -; V gene: TRBV27; clone size: -; J gene: TRBJ1-5; CDR3 protein: CASRQTQGYNQPQHF; CDR3 DNA: TGTGCCAGCAGGCAAACCCAGGGATACAATCAGCCCCAGCATTTT
D gene: -; V gene: TRBV6-1; clone size: -; J gene: TRBJ1-1; CDR3 protein: CASSEARVDPMNTEAFF; CDR3 DNA: TGTGCCAGCAGTGAAGCGCGGGTCGACCCTATGAACACTGAAGCTTTCTTT
D gene: TRBD1; V gene: TRBV15; clone size: -; J gene: TRBJ2-5; CDR3 protein: CATSRDGQGGRKTQYF; CDR3 DNA: TGTGCCACCAGCAGGGATGGACAGGGGGGGAGGAAGACCCAGTACTTC
D gene: TRBD2; V gene: TRBV10-1; clone size: -; J gene: TRBJ2-1; CDR3 protein: CASSEGGVTFNEQFF; CDR3 DNA: TGCGCCAGCAGTGAGGGGGGGGTCACCTTCAATGAGCAGTTCTTC
D gene: -; V gene: TRBV6-5; clone size: -; J gene: TRBJ1-2; CDR3 protein: CASSYRPGAFPYGYTF; CDR3 DNA: TGTGCCAGCAGTTACCGACCAGGCGCGTTCCCCTATGGCTACACCTTC
D gene: -; V gene: TRBV9; clone size: once; J gene: TRBJ1-1; CDR3 protein: CASSGYPGRGTEAFF; CDR3 DNA: TGTGCCAGCAGCGGGTACCCGGGGCGGGGGACTGAAGCTTTCTTT
D gene: TRBD1; V gene: TRBV18; clone size: -; J gene: TRBJ1-2; CDR3 protein: CASSLLDRDYGYTF; CDR3 DNA: TGTGCCAGCTCACTTCTGGACAGGGACTATGGCTACACCTTC
D gene: -; V gene: TRBV3-1/TRBV3-2; clone size: -; J gene: TRBJ2-5; CDR3 protein: CASSQVGWAGETQYF; CDR3 DNA: TGTGCCAGCAGCCAAGTCGGGTGGGCGGGGGAGACCCAGTACTTC
D gene: -; V gene: TRBV30; clone size: -; J gene: TRBJ1-2; CDR3 protein: CAWSATGLPINYGYTF; CDR3 DNA: TGTGCCTGGAGTGCCACGGGACTGCCCATTAACTATGGCTACACCTTC
D gene: TRBD2; V gene: TRBV6-5; clone size: few; J gene: TRBJ2-7; CDR3 protein: CASSYSRDYSYEQYF; CDR3 DNA: TGTGCCAGCAGTTACTCCCGGGACTACTCCTACGAGCAGTACTTC
D gene: TRBD1; V gene: TRBV18; clone size: few; J gene: TRBJ1-2; CDR3 protein: CASSPVRPGTGAGYTF; CDR3 DNA: TGTGCCAGCTCACCCGTTCGACCCGGGACAGGGGCGGGCTACACCTTC